This TCR beta chain was identified in a study of somatic mutations in cytotoxic T cells in rheumatoid arthritis. Study background: Selected populations of V beta antibody-stained T cells underwent flow sorting at nearly 100% purity; these encompassed V beta1+ cells subjected to TCRB sequencing.

Findings and limits, study-wide: Among patients with rheumatoid arthritis, but not healthy controls, CD8+ clonality increased with age. What antigens the expanded CD8+ clones targeted remained unknown. Comparison of CD8+ T-cell clonality between rheumatoid arthritis patients and age-matched healthy controls yielded no significant difference.

V lost 0 bases, J lost 5 bases, and 12 bases stayed unmatched. Germline V gives CDR1 LNHNV, CDR2 YYDKDF (reference sequence). CDR3 length: 17 residues. This clone was detected only once. Its antigen is as yet unknown. Using immunoSEQ multiplex PCR, the repertoire was profiled, and TCRdb retains in-frame clones only, with some absent. The sample shows tens of thousands of clones, 70% to 90% of them seen only once. Sequencing was performed on CD8+ T cells sorted from blood. The sequence was collected from an adult with rheumatoid arthritis. The gene calls are TRBV15 and TRBJ1-1; TRBD1 matches at 7 bases. CDR3 region: CATSRDSRWQGETEAFF. CDR3 DNA sequence: TGTGCCACCAGCAGAGATAGCCGGTGGCAGGGGGAGACTGAAGCTTTCTTT.